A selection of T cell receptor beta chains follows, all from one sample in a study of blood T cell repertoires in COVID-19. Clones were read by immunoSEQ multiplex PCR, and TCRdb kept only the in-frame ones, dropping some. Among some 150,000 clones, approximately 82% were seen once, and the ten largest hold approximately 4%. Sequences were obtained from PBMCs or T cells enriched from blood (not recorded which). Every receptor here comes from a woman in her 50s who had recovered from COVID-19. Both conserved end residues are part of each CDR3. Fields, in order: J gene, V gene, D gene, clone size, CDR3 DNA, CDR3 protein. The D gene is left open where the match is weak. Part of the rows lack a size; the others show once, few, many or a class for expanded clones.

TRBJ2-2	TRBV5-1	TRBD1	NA	TGCGCCAGCAGCCCAAAGACAGGGACGAACACCGGGGAGCTGTTTTTT	CASSPKTGTNTGELFF
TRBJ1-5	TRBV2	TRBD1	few	TGTGCCAGCAGTGCTTCACAGGGGAGGCAGCCCCAGCATTTT	CASSASQGRQPQHF
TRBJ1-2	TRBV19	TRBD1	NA	TGTGCCAGTAGCCTCGACAGGGGGGATGTGTTCGCTGGCTACACCTTC	CASSLDRGDVFAGYTF
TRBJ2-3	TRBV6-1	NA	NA	TGTGCCAGCAGTAAAGAGGGGTGGACCACAGATACGCAGTATTTT	CASSKEGWTTDTQYF
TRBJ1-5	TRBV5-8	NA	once	TGTGCCAGCAACCCCGGAGGGGTGAGGAATCAGCCCCAGCATTTT	CASNPGGVRNQPQHF
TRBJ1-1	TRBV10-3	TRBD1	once	TGTGCCATCAGCTTCGACAGGGACACTGAAGCTTTCTTT	CAISFDRDTEAFF
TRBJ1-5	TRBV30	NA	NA	TGTGCCTGGACAGGGGAGAATCAGCCCCAGCATTTT	CAWTGENQPQHF
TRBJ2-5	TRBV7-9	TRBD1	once	TGTGCCAGCTCTTTGGCAGGGGGCCAAGAGACCCAGTACTTC	CASSLAGGQETQYF
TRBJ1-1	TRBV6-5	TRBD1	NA	TGTGCCAGCAGCCTAGGTTCCGCAGGGGGGACTGAAGCTTTCTTT	CASSLGSAGGTEAFF
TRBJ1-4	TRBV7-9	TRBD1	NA	TGTGCCAGCAGCCCTGGGACAGCAACTAATGAAAAACTGTTTTTT	CASSPGTATNEKLFF
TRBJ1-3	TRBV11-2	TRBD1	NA	TGTGCCAGCAGCCCCGACAGGGTGTCCGGAAACACCATATATTTT	CASSPDRVSGNTIYF
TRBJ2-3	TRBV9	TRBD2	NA	TGTGCCAGCAGCGCCTCCTCGACTAGCGGGGGGGCTGGGGCGCAGTATTTT	CASSASSTSGGAGAQYF
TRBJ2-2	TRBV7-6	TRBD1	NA	TGTGCCAGCAGCTTGGGGACAGGGGGCAGTACCGGGGAGCTGTTTTTT	CASSLGTGGSTGELFF
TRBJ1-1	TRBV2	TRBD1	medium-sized	TGTGCCAGCAGTGGGTACGGGACAGGGGGCACTGAAGCTTTCTTT	CASSGYGTGGTEAFF
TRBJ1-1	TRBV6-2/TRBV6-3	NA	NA	TGTGCCAGCAGTTACAGGGGCGGAAACACTGAAGCTTTCTTT	CASSYRGGNTEAFF
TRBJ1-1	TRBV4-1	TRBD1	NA	TGCGCCAGCAGACCTACAGGGGAACCTGAAGCTTTCTTT	CASRPTGEPEAFF
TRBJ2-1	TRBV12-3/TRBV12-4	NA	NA	TGTGCCAGCACTAGGCAGGGCAATGAGCAGTTCTTC	CASTRQGNEQFF
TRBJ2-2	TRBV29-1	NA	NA	TGCAGCGGTTACAAAACCGGGGAGCTGTTTTTT	CSGYKTGELFF
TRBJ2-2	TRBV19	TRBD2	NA	TGTGCCAGTAGTATAGGGAGGTCTAGCGGCCTTCGGGAGGACACCGGGGAGCTGTTTTTT	CASSIGRSSGLREDTGELFF
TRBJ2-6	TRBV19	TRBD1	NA	TGTGCCAGTATCCGGACAGGGAGCTCTGGGGCCAACGTCCTGACTTTC	CASIRTGSSGANVLTF
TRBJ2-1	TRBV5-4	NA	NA	TGTGCCAGCAGCTTGGTGGGTAGCGGCTACAATGAGCAGTTCTTC	CASSLVGSGYNEQFF
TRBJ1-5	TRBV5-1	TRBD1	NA	TGCGCCAGCAGCTTGGTTCCAGGGGGCATCAATCAGCCCCAGCATTTT	CASSLVPGGINQPQHF
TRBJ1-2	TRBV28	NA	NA	TGTGCCAGCAGTTCCGCAGGAAACTATGGCTACACCTTC	CASSSAGNYGYTF
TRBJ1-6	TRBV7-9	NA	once	TGTGCCAGCGAGCGGAGTAGGGACTATAATTCACCCCTCCACTTT	CASERSRDYNSPLHF
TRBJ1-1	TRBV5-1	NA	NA	TGCGCCAGCAGCTTAACACGAAACACTGAAGCTTTCTTT	CASSLTRNTEAFF
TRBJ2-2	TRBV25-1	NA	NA	TGTGCCAGCAGGAGGCCGTCGAACACCGGGGAGCTGTTTTTT	CASRRPSNTGELFF
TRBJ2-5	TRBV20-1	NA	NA	TGCAGTGCTAGTCCCAGGGCCTCGGGGGAGGCCCAGTACTTC	CSASPRASGEAQYF
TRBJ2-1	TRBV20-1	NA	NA	TGCAGTCTGATAGAGGGTGAGCAGTTCTTC	CSLIEGEQFF
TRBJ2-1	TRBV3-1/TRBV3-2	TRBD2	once	TGTGCCAGCAGCCGTGCTAGCGGGAAATCCAATGAGCAGTTCTTC	CASSRASGKSNEQFF
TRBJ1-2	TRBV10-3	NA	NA	TGTGCCATCAGTGATGACAGAGGCTACACCTTC	CAISDDRGYTF
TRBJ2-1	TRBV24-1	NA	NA	TGTGCCACCAGTGCTAGAATGGTGGATGAGCAGTTCTTC	CATSARMVDEQFF
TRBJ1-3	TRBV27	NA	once	TGTGCCAGCAGGAAGGGGGATACCTCTGGAAACACCATATATTTT	CASRKGDTSGNTIYF
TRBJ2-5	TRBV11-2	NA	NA	TGTGCCAGCAGGTTGGGGGGAGAGACCCAGTACTTC	CASRLGGETQYF
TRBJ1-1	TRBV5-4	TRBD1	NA	TGTGCCAGCCATCGGACAGGGGCCTATCCGAACACTGAAGCTTTCTTT	CASHRTGAYPNTEAFF
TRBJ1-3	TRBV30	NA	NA	TGTGCCTGCCACTCTGGAAACACCATATATTTT	CACHSGNTIYF
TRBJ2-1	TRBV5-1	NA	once	TGCGCCAGCAGCTTGGAGGGGTCCTACAATGAGCAGTTCTTC	CASSLEGSYNEQFF
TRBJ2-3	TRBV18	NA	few	TGTGCCAGCTCACCCAACACAGAAAGCACAGATACGCAGTATTTT	CASSPNTESTDTQYF
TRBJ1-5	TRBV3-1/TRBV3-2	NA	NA	TGTGCCAGCAGCCAAGTCACCGTAGTTCAGCCCCAGCATTTT	CASSQVTVVQPQHF
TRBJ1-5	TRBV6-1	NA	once	TGTGCCAGCAGTGAACAGTGGGCGCCCCAGCATTTT	CASSEQWAPQHF
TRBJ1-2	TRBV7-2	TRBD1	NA	TGTGCCAGCAGCCAACCGGGACAGGGAAGTTTAGGCTACACCTTC	CASSQPGQGSLGYTF
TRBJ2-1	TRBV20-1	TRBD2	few	TGCAGTGCTAGTCTGGGTAGCGGGGGGGCCGAGGATGAGCAGTTCTTC	CSASLGSGGAEDEQFF
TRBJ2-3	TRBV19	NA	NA	TGTGCCAGTAGTATATGGGGTAGCGGCACAGATACGCAGTATTTT	CASSIWGSGTDTQYF
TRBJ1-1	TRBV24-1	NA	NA	TGTGCCACCAGTGAAGCCGGGACACCGAACACTGAAGCTTTCTTT	CATSEAGTPNTEAFF
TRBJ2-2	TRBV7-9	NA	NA	TGTGCCAGCAGCTTAGAGGGGGACCTCACCGGGGAGCTGTTTTTT	CASSLEGDLTGELFF
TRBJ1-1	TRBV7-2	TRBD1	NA	TGTGCCAGCTGTTTATATGGACAGGGTCTCACTGAAGCTTTCTTT	CASCLYGQGLTEAFF
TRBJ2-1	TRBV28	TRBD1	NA	TGTGCCAGCAGTTCAACCGGGACAGGGCAGTTCTTC	CASSSTGTGQFF